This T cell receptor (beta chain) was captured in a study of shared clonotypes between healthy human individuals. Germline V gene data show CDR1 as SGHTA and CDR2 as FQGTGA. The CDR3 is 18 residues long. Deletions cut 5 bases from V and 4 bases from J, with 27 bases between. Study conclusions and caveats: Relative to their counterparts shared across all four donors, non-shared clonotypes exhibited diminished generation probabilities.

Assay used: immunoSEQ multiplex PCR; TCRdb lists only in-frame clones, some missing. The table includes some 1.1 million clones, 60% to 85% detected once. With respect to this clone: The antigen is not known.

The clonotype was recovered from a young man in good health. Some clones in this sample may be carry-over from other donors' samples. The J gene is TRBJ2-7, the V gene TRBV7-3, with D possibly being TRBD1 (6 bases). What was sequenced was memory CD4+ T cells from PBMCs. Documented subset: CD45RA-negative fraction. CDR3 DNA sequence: TGTGCCAGCAGCGTACATCCGGGACACACGAAAACTTTTTACGAGCAGTACTTC. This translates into CASSVHPGHTKTFYEQYF.